A selection of T cell receptor beta chains follows, all from one sample in a study of blood T cell repertoires in COVID-19. Sequencing used immunoSEQ multiplex PCR; TCRdb keeps in-frame clones, though not all of them. The table has about 240,000 clones, around four fifths seen once. Sequencing was performed on peripheral blood. The origin of the receptors is an older woman with active or convalescent COVID-19. CDR3s include the opening cysteine and the closing phenylalanine or tryptophan. The order of the fields is J gene, D gene, V gene, clone size, CDR3 protein, CDR3 DNA. The D gene is left open where the match is weak. Rows may omit the clone size; those that give it use once, few, many or a size class.

>TRBJ1-6|.|TRBV2|.
CASSESVTGNNSPLHF
TGTGCCAGCAGTGAGTCGGTGACGGGAAATAATTCACCCCTCCACTTT
>TRBJ1-1|.|TRBV12-3/TRBV12-4|many
CASSRTLNTEAFF
TGTGCCAGCAGTCGCACGCTAAACACTGAAGCTTTCTTT
>TRBJ2-1|.|TRBV14|.
CASSPIGSGVWGNEQFF
TGTGCCAGCAGCCCGATAGGTAGCGGCGTCTGGGGCAATGAGCAGTTCTTC
>TRBJ2-5|.|TRBV3-1/TRBV3-2|.
CASSQEDGQGETQYF
TGTGCCAGCAGCCAAGAGGATGGGCAGGGAGAGACCCAGTACTTC
>TRBJ2-1|.|TRBV28|.
CASSAPGKNEQFF
TGTGCCAGCAGCGCCCCGGGGAAAAATGAGCAGTTCTTC
>TRBJ2-3|TRBD2|TRBV4-1|.
CASSQGAGDADTQYF
TGCGCCAGCAGCCAAGGAGCGGGAGATGCAGATACGCAGTATTTT
>TRBJ1-5|.|TRBV5-5|.
CASSLVASSNQPQHF
TGTGCCAGCAGCTTGGTGGCAAGTAGCAATCAGCCCCAGCATTTT
>TRBJ1-3|TRBD1|TRBV11-2|.
CASSLGGDRGLSGNTIYF
TGTGCCAGCAGCTTAGGGGGTGACAGGGGCCTCTCTGGAAACACCATATATTTT
>TRBJ2-7|.|TRBV27|.
CASSLANSYEQYF
TGTGCCAGCAGTTTAGCGAACTCCTACGAGCAGTACTTC
>TRBJ1-4|.|TRBV5-1|.
CASRGQPTNEKLFF
TGCGCCAGCAGAGGACAGCCAACTAATGAAAAACTGTTTTTT
>TRBJ2-5|TRBD2|TRBV13|.
CASSQGLVRETQYF
TGTGCCAGCAGCCAAGGACTAGTGAGAGAGACCCAGTACTTC
>TRBJ2-3|TRBD2|TRBV7-9|.
CASSSGLAGHRDTQYF
TGTGCCAGCAGCTCGGGACTAGCGGGCCATCGAGATACGCAGTATTTT
>TRBJ1-3|.|TRBV20-1|.
CSASQQNTIYF
TGCAGTGCTAGCCAACAGAACACCATATATTTT
>TRBJ2-7|TRBD2|TRBV6-6|.
CASSYGASGRENEQYF
TGTGCCAGCAGTTACGGTGCGAGCGGGAGAGAGAACGAGCAGTACTTC
>TRBJ2-4|TRBD1|TRBV15|.
CATSRQDRGIQYF
TGTGCCACCAGCAGGCAGGACAGGGGGATTCAGTACTTC
>TRBJ1-1|.|TRBV3-1/TRBV3-2|.
CASSPALGAGNTEAFF
TGTGCCAGCAGCCCTGCTTTGGGTGCGGGGAACACTGAAGCTTTCTTT
>TRBJ1-5|.|TRBV7-9|.
CASSFQDTNQPQHF
TGTGCCAGCAGCTTCCAGGACACGAATCAGCCCCAGCATTTT
>TRBJ2-7|TRBD1|TRBV5-6|.
CASSLGTGGFHEQYF
TGTGCCAGCAGCTTGGGGACAGGGGGCTTCCACGAGCAGTACTTC
>TRBJ1-1|.|TRBV7-8|.
CASSSSTSQAREAFF
TGTGCCAGCAGTTCTAGTACCAGCCAAGCTCGTGAAGCTTTCTTT
>TRBJ2-1|.|TRBV5-4|.
CASSPLATSSYNEQFF
TGTGCCAGCAGCCCTCTAGCGACGAGCTCCTACAATGAGCAGTTCTTC
>TRBJ1-2|TRBD1|TRBV9|once
CASSYSGGSGYTF
TGTGCCAGCAGCTATTCAGGGGGCAGCGGCTACACCTTC
>TRBJ2-1|.|TRBV11-3|.
CASSLDPAGSRLYNEQFF
TGTGCCAGCAGCTTAGACCCAGCAGGAAGCCGTCTATACAATGAGCAGTTCTTC
>TRBJ1-2|TRBD1|TRBV19|.
CASNPSTGRNYGYTF
TGTGCCAGTAACCCATCGACAGGGCGTAACTATGGCTACACCTTC
>TRBJ2-1|.|TRBV19|few
CASSIGGRSQIGEQFF
TGTGCCAGTAGTATAGGGGGCAGGTCCCAGATCGGCGAGCAGTTCTTC
>TRBJ2-4|TRBD1|TRBV7-2|.
CASSSTGAGNIQYF
TGTGCCAGCAGCTCGACAGGGGCGGGAAACATTCAGTACTTC
>TRBJ2-4|TRBD1|TRBV5-1|.
CASSLYRGENIQYF
TGCGCCAGCAGTTTATACAGGGGTGAAAACATTCAGTACTTC
>TRBJ2-7|TRBD1|TRBV7-9|.
CASSSGTGDEQYF
TGTGCCAGCAGCTCCGGGACAGGAGACGAGCAGTACTTC
>TRBJ2-3|TRBD2|TRBV10-2|.
CASSETQRGGRSDTQYF
TGCGCCAGCAGTGAGACTCAGCGGGGGGGCAGGTCAGATACGCAGTATTTT
>TRBJ2-1|.|TRBV5-1|.
CASSFGYPGNEQFF
TGCGCCAGCAGCTTTGGCTACCCGGGGAATGAGCAGTTCTTC